A single TCR beta chain is shown here with its context. The sample comes from a study of cytomegalovirus exposure and HLA in healthy donors. Overall study context: The study placed about 86% of its approximately 400 genotyped donors in the Caucasian-associated ancestry cluster.

Per germline, CDR1 SGHNT and CDR2 YYREEE (reference sequence). Trimming removed 0 bases at V and 15 bases at J, with 13 bases between. The length of the CDR3 is 12 residues. Vbeta (60) and Jbeta (13) primers were used in the PCR. Some clones are missing from TCRdb's copy, which holds only in-frame ones; the method was immunoSEQ multiplex PCR. The sample carries 170,000 or so clones, 75% to 85% recorded once. The genes are TRBV5-4 and TRBJ2-1; D remains ambiguous. This receptor was obtained from a boy aged 5-17 years in good health and CMV-seronegative. Sequenced: PBMCs. The CDR3 loop is CASSLDVGGRFF. The DNA of the CDR3 is TGTGCCAGCAGCTTGGATGTCGGCGGCCGGTTCTTC.